The source of this T cell receptor (beta chain) is a study of cytomegalovirus exposure and HLA in healthy donors (dated by TCRdb to between 2016 and 2019). For the study in its entirety: An earlier analysis of roughly 610 of the donors reported approximately 260 Gb of sequence data and 95 million to 120 million unique TCR beta sequences obtained from 150 million to 200 million T cells. An early release covering roughly 580 HLA-typed donors comprised around 300 gigabases of sequencing data and tens of millions of unique TCR sequences. Of the 350 to 450 genotyped donors, approximately 82% fell in the genetic ancestry cluster associated with self-reported Caucasian donors. The study was designed to test whether signatures of past pathogen exposure could be identified by cataloging public T cell receptors. Using immunosequencing, the study profiled T cell repertoires from about 650 subjects and related those repertoires to cytomegalovirus serostatus. In addition to the first cohort of 666 subjects, a separate validation cohort of some 120 different subjects was used. The study combined high-throughput TCR immunosequencing, statistical association of individual TCRs with disease status, and machine learning to predict cytomegalovirus infection status. In a later analysis, previously published TCR beta repertoires from more than 500 donors were re-analyzed and high-resolution HLA genotyping was added so that TCR occurrence patterns could be studied. In the later analysis, no new phenotypic data were used to find candidate immune exposures; instead, reliance was placed on TCR beta sequences and their occurrence across donors. An earlier analysis of around 640 of the donors used high-throughput TCR beta sequencing to judge whether each TCR beta V gene segment behaved as functional or pseudogenic. Donor age, sex, ethnicity and CMV serostatus were collected together with the repertoire data. A later genetic analysis used genome-wide SNP genotypes for about three fifths of the 666 donors, treating that subset as a discovery cohort. Every repertoire in the discovery cohort had been generated on one and the same sequencing platform. HLA typing included class I and class II loci at four-digit resolution. The number of typed donors differed by locus: about 629-640 for A, B, C, DRB1 and DQB1; 500 to 550 for DQA1; some 610 for DPA1; and 400 to 480 for DPB1. Four or five DR-DQ haplotypes were handled as single units for association and clustering, since linkage in the cohort was strong. Across around 400 genotyped donors of the cohort, an average of about 220,000 unique TCR beta nucleotide sequences per donor were sequenced, and roughly 20% of those sequences were non-productive. Beyond this particular receptor, the publication reports: Most TCR sequences were seen in very few donors, while some public TCRs were found in many individuals. According to the authors, the approach could potentially be generalized to other disease states and immunological phenotypes. A cluster of highly shared sequence variants was judged likely to represent a technical artifact of the sequencing pipeline. In the study, 150 to 200 TCR beta chains were listed as associated with cytomegalovirus. A later genetic analysis associated a missense DCLRE1C variant with V-gene and J-gene trimming of TCR beta chains, and an independent cohort replicated the association. A later analysis found that most CMV-associated TCR beta chains appeared HLA-restricted, with HLA associations seemingly driven largely by CMV exposure. Compared with the 666-donor mean, donors in an Asian-associated ancestry cluster had fewer N-insertions in productive TCRs, according to a later genetic analysis. CMV serostatus was the only immune exposure information available for the cohort. The classifier was reported to diagnose cytomegalovirus status with high specificity and sensitivity in both the original and validation cohorts. A later analysis found that TCR association rates varied across HLA loci, with DRB1 alleles showing the most associated TCRs and HLA-C alleles the fewest. Correlated functional status among segregating V segments might be attributable to linkage disequilibrium, but an unknown experimental factor could not be ruled out. Assigning TCR associations to individual alleles was difficult when HLA alleles, especially DR and DQ, strongly co-occurred. Compared with equally common non-associated chains, HLA-associated TCR beta chains in a later analysis were more clonally expanded and had lower generation probabilities. Because HLA typing was missing for some donors at each locus, association tests included only the typed subset. Three of the identified cytomegalovirus-associated TCR beta chains were confirmed in vitro to be specific for cytomegalovirus antigens. A further reported finding was that TCR beta sequences accurately predicted the HLA-A and HLA-B alleles for most subjects in the first cohort. In this cohort, only TCR beta chains were sequenced, and detectable features were limited by the absence of alpha or paired-chain data. Presence/absence analyses assumed roughly uniform sequencing depth across donors, an assumption that may not hold. In a later analysis, several top co-occurrence clusters were reported to appear linked to parvovirus B19, influenza, CMV and Epstein-Barr virus. Some IMGT-functional V segments, including TRBV6-2 and TRBV6-3, could not be told apart with the 87-base-pair reads, so those segments were excluded. Specific HLA alleles were associated with around 18,000 TCR beta sequences at a false discovery rate of 0.05 in a later analysis. In an earlier analysis of more than 450 of the donors, most TCR beta V segments were observed in productive rearrangements about 90% or about 30% of the time, broadly matching IMGT annotations. The earlier analysis of 450 to 700 of the donors excluded some 15 rarely observed V segments, including chromosome 9 orphons, because counts were too low.

In total, roughly 670 healthy bone marrow donors made up the cohort. At the time of sampling, all cohort members were nominally healthy, though unrecorded immune exposures were likely present. The donor was CMV seronegative and belonged to the group of under 400 seronegative cohort members. Every donor gave a peripheral blood sample, and the peripheral blood mononuclear cells from that sample were used for TCR beta sequencing. The Qiagen DNeasy Blood Extraction Kit was used to extract genomic DNA from the blood cell samples. Inclusive of the bounding cysteine and phenylalanine, the CDR3 is 15 residues long. Just the 45-base CDR3 DNA is kept, in frame starting at base 1. V is cut back by 2 bases and J by 6 bases, with 6 bases in the junction unmatched. CDR1 is given as SGHKS and CDR2 as YYEKEE, both from the germline V gene (reference sequence). This clone was seen more than once but under ten times. Which antigen it targets is not known. No clone much larger than this one lies a single base away; base qualities are absent.

The method was the immunoSEQ multiplex PCR assay. For the multiplex PCR, a mixture combining 60 forward primers for TCR Vbeta segments and 13 reverse primers for TCR Jbeta segments was used. Amplification of the CDR3 region of rearranged TCR beta genes was performed with a multiplex PCR assay on genomic DNA. The amplified TCR beta libraries were sequenced on the Illumina HiSeq System as 87-base-pair reads. Per the original workflow: In a later analysis, tens of millions of unique TCR beta chains were counted across the roughly 670 repertoires, and approximately 11 million of these chains were shared by at least two donors. A nearest-neighbor algorithm error-corrected the raw reads and collapsed the reads into unique sequences, merging closely related sequences to remove PCR and sequencing errors. Alignment of CDR3 sequences to IMGT reference sequences was used to assign V, D and J gene segments. Each retained sequence needed at least a six-nucleotide match to both a V gene segment and a J gene segment. Rearrangements were classified as productive when the CDR3 lacked stop codons and remained in frame with V and J, and all other rearrangements were classified as non-productive. CDR3 was defined by IMGT convention, running from the second conserved V-encoded cysteine to the conserved J-encoded phenylalanine. In an earlier analysis of approximately 500 of the donors, sequences lacking an unambiguous match to a single V gene segment were excluded. An earlier analysis of some 610 of the donors called V segments functional above 56.7% productive rearrangements and segregating when the between-donor standard deviation exceeded 5%. A statistical classification framework was developed to diagnose cytomegalovirus status using the catalog of TCR beta chain sequences. In a later analysis, TCR nucleotide sequences were compared against IMGT/GENE-DB human TR gene sequences so that V and J genes could be assigned. The TCRdist pipeline was used in a later analysis to assign CDR3 sequences and most-parsimonious VDJ recombination scenarios. In a later analysis, each TCR beta chain was defined by its CDR3 amino acid sequence together with its V-gene family, and reads without a unique V-gene family were excluded. As a way to deal with suspected cross-contamination and a sequencing artifact, a later analysis dropped 450 to 700 nucleotide sequences that were highly shared and had low generation probability. A later analysis calculated a clonal expansion index for each public chain from normalized within-repertoire ranks of inferred template counts. Generation probabilities in a later analysis came from a VDJ recombination model fitted to out-of-frame rearrangements, and those results were checked against IGoR. In a later analysis, hypergeometric tests were used to score TCR-TCR, TCR-HLA and TCR-CMV co-occurrence, with a repertoire-size bias correction applied to TCR pairs. To estimate false discovery rates, a later analysis permuted the HLA or CMV assignments 20 times. In a later analysis, co-occurring TCRs were grouped using DBSCAN, and TCRdist sequence similarity was added for clustering within HLA-allele-positive subsets. Co-occurrence clustering excluded repertoires with fewer than 30,000 or more than 120,000 public chains, plus five with anomalous nucleotide sharing. The table was pulled from immuneACCESS by TCRdb, which kept in-frame rearrangements only. Such tables lose some clones; where checked, under half of the loss comes from unresolved V genes, and the rest has no known cause. V, J and clone size were drawn from that table, and D and trimming were deduced from the DNA. The sample includes about 150,000 clones, with about 68% observed a single time. Clones ranked in the top ten supply 2.1% of the sample.

Sequencing was carried out using PBMCs. This clonotype was obtained from a man between 25 and 39 years old in good health and CMV-seronegative. The chain employs TRBV5-5 and TRBJ2-1; 9 bases in the middle match TRBD1. The bases read TGTGCCAGCAGCTTCGGGACAGGGACCTTCAATGAGCAGTTCTTC. It translates to CASSFGTGTFNEQFF.